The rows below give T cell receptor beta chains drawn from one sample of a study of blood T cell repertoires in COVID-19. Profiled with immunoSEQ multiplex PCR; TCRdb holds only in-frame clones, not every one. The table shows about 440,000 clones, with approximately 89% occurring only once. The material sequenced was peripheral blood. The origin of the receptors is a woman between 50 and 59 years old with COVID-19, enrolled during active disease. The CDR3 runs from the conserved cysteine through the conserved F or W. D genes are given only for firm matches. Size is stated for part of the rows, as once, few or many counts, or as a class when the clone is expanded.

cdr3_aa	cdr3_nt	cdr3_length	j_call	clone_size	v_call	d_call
CASSMDRKFYEQYF	TGTGCCAGCAGCATGGACAGAAAATTCTACGAGCAGTACTTC	14	TRBJ2-7	.	TRBV6-5	.
CASSERGRVYGYTF	TGTGCCAGCAGTGAAAGAGGTCGGGTCTATGGCTACACCTTC	14	TRBJ1-2	.	TRBV2	.
CASSERTGGYGYTF	TGTGCCAGCAGTGAAAGGACAGGGGGGTATGGCTACACCTTC	14	TRBJ1-2	.	TRBV6-1	TRBD1
CASSLAGQGGEQFF	TGTGCCAGCAGCTTAGCGGGACAGGGAGGTGAGCAGTTCTTC	14	TRBJ2-1	.	TRBV11-1	TRBD1
CASSRLGGNEYNEQFF	TGCGCCAGCAGCCGCCTCGGAGGGAATGAGTACAATGAGCAGTTCTTC	16	TRBJ2-1	once	TRBV5-1	.
CASSMGLPYEQYF	TGTGCCAGTAGTATGGGGCTTCCCTACGAGCAGTACTTC	13	TRBJ2-7	.	TRBV19	.
CASSVREGSTNEKLFF	TGTGCCAGCAGCGTTAGAGAGGGATCGACTAATGAAAAACTGTTTTTT	16	TRBJ1-4	once	TRBV9	.
CASSATSGRFNEQFF	TGTGCCAGCAGTGCCACTAGCGGGCGCTTCAATGAGCAGTTCTTC	15	TRBJ2-1	.	TRBV2	TRBD2
CASNDRGRGNEQYF	TGTGCCAGTAACGACAGGGGGAGAGGAAACGAGCAGTACTTC	14	TRBJ2-7	.	TRBV19	TRBD1
CATTRQAGYGYTF	TGTGCCACCACGAGACAGGCGGGCTATGGCTACACCTTC	13	TRBJ1-2	.	TRBV2	.
CASTRDREQFF	TGTGCCAGCACTAGAGACAGAGAGCAGTTCTTC	11	TRBJ2-1	.	TRBV6-5	.
CATSDGGGQHEQFF	TGTGCCACCTCCGATGGAGGGGGCCAGCATGAGCAGTTCTTC	14	TRBJ2-1	.	TRBV24-1	.
CASSRGLNTEAFF	TGTGCCAGCAGCAGGGGCCTTAACACTGAAGCTTTCTTT	13	TRBJ1-1	.	TRBV7-8	.
CSVSQGAGGEQYF	TGCAGCGTCTCCCAGGGGGCAGGGGGCGAGCAGTACTTC	13	TRBJ2-7	.	TRBV29-1	TRBD1
CASSAGVGGELFF	TGTGCCAGCAGTGCCGGGGTTGGCGGGGAGCTGTTTTTT	13	TRBJ2-2	.	TRBV25-1	.
CATLNHDGPGETQYF	TGTGCCACCCTAAATCACGACGGCCCCGGGGAGACCCAGTACTTC	15	TRBJ2-5	.	TRBV3-1/TRBV3-2	.
CASSSSGASPLHF	TGTGCCAGCAGCTCCTCAGGGGCTTCACCCCTCCACTTT	13	TRBJ1-6	.	TRBV7-3	.
CASSAGRQETQYF	TGTGCCAGCAGTGCAGGGAGGCAAGAGACCCAGTACTTC	13	TRBJ2-5	.	TRBV2	.